The rows below give T cell receptor beta chains drawn from one sample of a study of neurological immune-mediated disorders. From the 5' RACE reads, TCRdb called clonotypes with MiXCR, one entry per CDR3 protein. The sample includes around 40,000 distinct CDR3 sequences, more than 9.5% of them seen just once. The sequenced sample consisted of PBMCs. Every receptor here comes from a female donor in good health. The CDR3 runs from the conserved cysteine through the conserved F or W. D genes are given only for firm matches. A clone size is listed for some rows: how often the clone was seen (once, few, many), or a class if it is expanded.

v_call	j_call	d_call	clone_size	cdr3_nt	cdr3_aa
TRBV12-3/TRBV12-4	TRBJ1-2	TRBD1	many	TGTGCCACCGGGGCCCAGGGGGGCTATGGCTACACCTTC	CATGAQGGYGYTF
TRBV5-1	TRBJ2-4	TRBD1	many	TGCGCCAGCAGCGCGGTGACAGGGTCGGACGGAAACATTCAGTACTTC	CASSAVTGSDGNIQYF
TRBV5-1	TRBJ1-2	.	many	TGCGCCAGCAGCCCCAGTTGGGGTCCCTATGGCTACACCTTC	CASSPSWGPYGYTF
TRBV20-1	TRBJ2-7	.	many	TGCAGTGCTAGAGATGGGAGGGGGCGAATGTACGAGCAGTACTTC	CSARDGRGRMYEQYF
TRBV7-3	TRBJ1-2	.	many	TGTGCCAGCAGCTCAACAGGAACTTATGGCTACACCTTC	CASSSTGTYGYTF
TRBV20-1	TRBJ2-2	TRBD2	many	TGCAGTGCTGAAACTAGCGGGGGCACCGGGGAGCTGTTTTTT	CSAETSGGTGELFF
TRBV11-3	TRBJ1-1	.	many	TGTGCCAGCAGCTTAGAGGCCCTGAACACTGAAGCTTTCTTT	CASSLEALNTEAFF
TRBV29-1	TRBJ2-3	.	many	TGCAGCGTTGAAAGGGGAACAGATACGCAGTATTTT	CSVERGTDTQYF
TRBV2	TRBJ2-5	.	many	TGTGCCAGCAGATCTGACAGTCAAGAGACCCAGTACTTC	CASRSDSQETQYF
TRBV19	TRBJ2-1	.	many	TGTGCCAGTAAGGGGTACGGTGAGCAGTTCTTC	CASKGYGEQFF
TRBV11-2	TRBJ2-3	TRBD2	many	TGTGCCAGCAGCTTCGACGGGAGGGAGGGAGATACGCAGTATTTT	CASSFDGREGDTQYF
TRBV5-1	TRBJ2-7	TRBD1	many	TGCGCCAGCAGTCAGACAGGGGCGTCATTCTACGAGCAGTACTTC	CASSQTGASFYEQYF
TRBV19	TRBJ1-5	.	many	TGTGCCAGTACCGGCCAAGGGTTCCAGCCCCAGCATTTT	CASTGQGFQPQHF
TRBV20-1	TRBJ1-1	TRBD1	many	TGCAGTGCTAGACCAACAGGGGACACTGAAGCTTTCTTT	CSARPTGDTEAFF
TRBV12-3/TRBV12-4	TRBJ1-2	.	many	TGTGCCAGCAGTTTGACGGACACTCCTAACTATGGCTACACCTTC	CASSLTDTPNYGYTF
TRBV5-1	TRBJ1-1	.	many	TGCGCCAGCAGCTCGCCTTTAGTGACAGGCGCCCTATCTAACACTGAAGCTTTCTTT	CASSSPLVTGALSNTEAFF
TRBV6-5	TRBJ1-3	TRBD1	many	TGTGCCAGCAGCTACAGGGGCTCCTCTGGAAACACCATATATTTT	CASSYRGSSGNTIYF
TRBV5-1	TRBJ2-5	.	many	TGCGCCAGCAGCCTCGTTGGAGGACAAGAGACCCAGTACTTC	CASSLVGGQETQYF
TRBV7-8	TRBJ2-6	.	many	TGTGCCAGCAGCTTATTAAATCCCTCTGGGGCCAACGTCCTGACTTTC	CASSLLNPSGANVLTF
TRBV5-6	TRBJ1-5	.	many	TGTGCCAGCAGCTCGGGACAAGTTGGGCCCCAGCATTTT	CASSSGQVGPQHF
TRBV7-7	TRBJ2-1	TRBD2	many	TGTGCTAGCAGCCCTAGACTAGCGGCCTACAATGAGCAGTTCTTC	CASSPRLAAYNEQFF
TRBV6-6	TRBJ2-1	TRBD2	many	TGTGCCAGCAGTTACATAGCGGGGGGGTACAATGAGCAGTTCTTC	CASSYIAGGYNEQFF
TRBV12-3/TRBV12-4	TRBJ1-1	.	many	TGTGCCAGCAGTTTAACCGTGGGGAAGGGGTATATCTTT	CASSLTVGKGYIF
TRBV3-1	TRBJ1-1	.	many	TGTGCCAGCAGCCCCAGGGCCCGACAGAACACTGAAGCTTTCTTT	CASSPRARQNTEAFF
TRBV3-1	TRBJ1-1	TRBD1	.	TGTGCCAGCAGGCAATCAGGGGGCAGGAGGACTGAAGCTTTCTTT	CASRQSGGRRTEAFF
TRBV7-2	TRBJ1-3	.	many	TGTGCCAGCAGCCGTTTTCGGGTTTCTGGAAACACCATATATTTT	CASSRFRVSGNTIYF
TRBV6-5	TRBJ2-5	.	many	TGTGCCAGCAGTTACAGCGGGACAGGCGCTCAAGAGACCCAGTACTTC	CASSYSGTGAQETQYF
TRBV14	TRBJ2-7	.	many	TGTGCCAGCAGCATACTAGGATCCGGAACTAGAGAGCAGTACTTC	CASSILGSGTREQYF
TRBV12-3/TRBV12-4	TRBJ2-2	.	many	TGTGCCAGCAGTTTTCGGGCCCCTGGGGCCGCCGGGGAGCTGTTTTTT	CASSFRAPGAAGELFF
TRBV5-1	TRBJ2-7	.	many	TGCGCCAGCAGCGCCCTCAGCTCCTACGAGCAGTACTTC	CASSALSSYEQYF
TRBV15	TRBJ2-7	.	many	TGTGCCACCAGTGCGGGGTCGTACGAGCAGTACTTC	CATSAGSYEQYF
TRBV2	TRBJ2-5	.	many	TGTGCCAGCAGCAACTCGCGGGGGCGTGAGACCCAGTACTTC	CASSNSRGRETQYF
TRBV5-1	TRBJ1-6	.	many	TGCGCCAGCAGACCAGGACGGACCCGGAATAATTCACCCCTCCACTTT	CASRPGRTRNNSPLHF
TRBV20-1	TRBJ2-7	.	many	TGCAGTGCTAGAGATAAGGGGGGAAACTACGAGCAGTACTTC	CSARDKGGNYEQYF
TRBV27	TRBJ1-1	.	many	TGTGCCACTAGACGAACGCAGAGGGGGGAAGCTTTCTTT	CATRRTQRGEAFF
TRBV3-1	TRBJ1-3	TRBD1	many	TGTGCCAGCAGCCGGGCAGGGGGCGTGAACACCATATATTTT	CASSRAGGVNTIYF
TRBV20-1	TRBJ2-6	.	few	TGCAGTGCTAATGAACCTGGGGCCAACGTCCTGACTTTC	CSANEPGANVLTF
TRBV29-1	TRBJ2-5	.	many	TGCAGCGCGCCTAGGACCAGCCGGGGAGAGACCCAGTACTTC	CSAPRTSRGETQYF
TRBV3-1	TRBJ2-1	TRBD2	many	TGTGCCAGCAGCCAAGTCTCCACTAGCGGTCTCTACAATGAGCAGTTCTTC	CASSQVSTSGLYNEQFF
TRBV25-1	TRBJ2-3	.	many	TGTGCCAGCAGTGAAGTAAGGGCAGATACGCAGTATTTT	CASSEVRADTQYF
TRBV5-1	TRBJ2-1	TRBD2	many	TGCGCCAGCAGCTTGGCCGAAGCGGGAGGGCCTGGCAATGAGCAGTTCTTC	CASSLAEAGGPGNEQFF
TRBV3-1	TRBJ2-3	TRBD2	.	TGTGCCAGCAGCCGGGACTACACAGATACGCAGTATTTT	CASSRDYTDTQYF
TRBV5-1	TRBJ2-5	.	many	TGCGCCAGCAGCTGGGGCGCAACCGGACTACAAGAGACCCAGTACTTC	CASSWGATGLQETQYF
TRBV5-1	TRBJ2-7	TRBD2	many	TGCGCCAGCGGTCCCGGGGGGGCCGACTACGAGCAGTACTTC	CASGPGGADYEQYF
TRBV20-1	TRBJ1-1	.	many	TGCAGTGCCAGCGATACGCACACTGAAGCTTTCTTT	CSASDTHTEAFF
TRBV20-1	TRBJ1-5	.	once	TGCAGTGCTAGAGAAGAGGGTAAGGGCAATCTGCCCCAGCATTTT	CSAREEGKGNLPQHF
TRBV20-1	TRBJ1-1	.	many	TGCAGTGCTAGCCAGACGGTGAACACTGAAGCTTTCTTT	CSASQTVNTEAFF
TRBV7-9	TRBJ1-4	.	many	TGTGCCAGCAGCTTGGGGACTAATGAAAAACTGTTTTTT	CASSLGTNEKLFF
TRBV6-4	TRBJ1-2	.	many	TGTGCCAGCAGTGACTCCGGGACGCCACACTGGGGCTACACCTTC	CASSDSGTPHWGYTF
TRBV6-2/TRBV6-3	TRBJ1-5	.	.	TGTGTCAGCCTAGTGGGAGTGATGGGCAATCAGCCCCAGCATTTT	CVSLVGVMGNQPQHF
TRBV3-1	TRBJ2-1	.	.	TGTGCCAGCAGCCCCTCGGGCGGTGAGCAGTTCTTC	CASSPSGGEQFF
TRBV5-1	TRBJ1-1	.	many	TGCGCCAGCAGCTTGGTCGGCACGGTCAGCACTGAAGCTTTCTTT	CASSLVGTVSTEAFF
TRBV4-2	TRBJ2-7	TRBD2	many	TGTGCCAGCAGCCAAGAGAGTGGGACTAGCGGGGCCTATCCCTACGAGCAGTACTTC	CASSQESGTSGAYPYEQYF